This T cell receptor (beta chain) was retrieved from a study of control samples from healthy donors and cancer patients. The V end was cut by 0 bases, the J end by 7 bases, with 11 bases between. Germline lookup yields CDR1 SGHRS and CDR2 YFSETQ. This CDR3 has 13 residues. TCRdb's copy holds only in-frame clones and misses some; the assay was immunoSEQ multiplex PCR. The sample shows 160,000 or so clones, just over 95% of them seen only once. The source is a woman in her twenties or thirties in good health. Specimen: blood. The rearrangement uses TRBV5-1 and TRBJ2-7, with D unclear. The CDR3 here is CASSLGEAREQYF. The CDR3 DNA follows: TGCGCCAGCAGCTTGGGAGAGGCTAGGGAGCAGTACTTC.